Listed here are 20 T cell receptor beta chains from one sample, sequenced in a study of blood T cell repertoires in COVID-19. Assay used: immunoSEQ multiplex PCR; TCRdb lists only in-frame clones, some missing. The table includes about 200,000 clones, 70% to 80% detected once. Material for sequencing was peripheral blood. Source of these receptors: a woman aged 40 to 49 with COVID-19, enrolled during active disease.

This clone was observed a few times. V is TRBV5-4 and J is TRBJ2-2; D may be TRBD2 (7 bases). V shed 3 bases and J shed 4 bases, with 16 bases lying between them. Germline V CDR1 and CDR2: SGHNT, YYREEE (reference sequence). This CDR3 has 16 residues. The CDR3 loop is CASSWGGGFSTGELFF. As DNA, the CDR3 is TGTGCCAGCAGCTGGGGAGGGGGGTTCTCCACCGGGGAGCTGTTTTTT. Variable domain in full (rest from reference TRBV5-4 and TRBJ2-2): ETGVTQSPTHLIKTRGQQVTLRCSSQSGHNTVSWYQQALGQGPQFIFQYYREEENGRGNFPPRFSGLQFPNYSSELNVNALELDDSALYLCASSWGGGFSTGELFFGEGSRLTVL.

Notes on this clone: Sequence at one end of the junction differs from germline and may be a read error. The rearrangement joins TRBV25-1 to TRBJ2-5; a weak D match, TRBD1 (5 bases). The CDR3 totals 15 residues. The V gene's germline CDR1 is MGHDK and CDR2 SYGVNS. The CDR3 loop reads CASSELRQLQGTQYF. CDR3 nucleotides: TGTGCCAGCAGTGAATTGAGACAGCTTCAAGGGACCCAGTACTTC.

V is TRBV7-2 and J is TRBJ1-2, with 8 bases identical to TRBD1. The germline V gene encodes CDR1 SGHTA and CDR2 FQGNSA. V gave up 3 bases and J gave up 5 bases; unmatched junction bases: 8. This CDR3 has 15 amino acids. CDR3 DNA sequence: TGTGCCAGCAGCTTGTCTCAGGGGGCCTATTATGGCTACACCTTC. Amino acids: CASSLSQGAYYGYTF.

The chain is built from TRBV27 and TRBJ2-3; 16 bases line up with TRBD2. V trimming: 4 bases; J trimming: 2 bases; junction bases outside the gene matches: 6. This CDR3 contains 18 residues. Germline V gene data show CDR1 as MNHEY and CDR2 as SMNVEV (reference sequence). The CDR3 here is CASSSSGLAGGTTDTQYF. Written as DNA, the CDR3 is TGTGCCAGCAGTTCCTCGGGACTAGCGGGAGGGACCACAGATACGCAGTATTTT.

This clone was picked up a small number of times. V gene TRBV19 combines with J gene TRBJ2-7, with 7 positions matching TRBD2. The CDR3 has 13 residues. Trimming cost V 4 bases and J 6 bases; bases outside gene matches: 6. Germline-derived CDR1 and CDR2 are LNHDA and SQIVND (reference sequence). CDR3 residues: CASSTGREIEQYF. For the CDR3, the DNA is TGTGCCAGTAGTACGGGGAGGGAAATCGAGCAGTACTTC.

J is TRBJ2-3 and V is TRBV27; 9 nucleotides line up with TRBD1. CDR3 length: 14 amino acids. Germline CDR1 reads MNHEY; CDR2 reads SMNVEV (reference sequence). J lost 4 bases, V lost 6 bases, and 5 bases had no gene match. The DNA for the CDR3 is TGTGCCAGCAGCCGCCGGGACAGGGCAGATACGCAGTATTTT. This gives the protein CASSRRDRADTQYF.

V usage is TRBV30 and J usage is TRBJ1-2; D is ambiguous. V shed 0 bases and J shed 2 bases, with 7 bases lying between them. The CDR3 has 13 residues. Per the germline V gene, CDR1 is GTSNPN and CDR2 is SVGIG (reference sequence). CDR3 loop: CAWSVRLNYGYTF. The CDR3 bases are TGTGCCTGGAGTGTACGGTTGAACTATGGCTACACCTTC.

The V gene is TRBV20-1, the J gene TRBJ2-5; D is unresolved. The CDR3 runs 11 residues. V was clipped by 8 bases and J by 5 bases, with 12 bases between them. Germline CDR1 is DFQATT and CDR2 is SNEGSKA (reference sequence). The CDR3 DNA sequence: TGCAGTCCCCTCGGAGTGGAGACCCAGTACTTC. This sequence encodes CSPLGVETQYF.

This rearrangement joins TRBV3-1 (or the pseudogene TRBV3-2) to TRBJ1-1; D not resolved. Germline CDR1 is LGHDT and CDR2 is YNNKEL (reference sequence). V was clipped by 1 base and J by 11 bases, with 14 bases between them. The CDR3 totals 13 residues. The chain's CDR3 is CASSQGTDLEAFF. The CDR3 region has the DNA TGTGCCAGCAGCCAAGGTACAGACCTTGAGGCTTTCTTT.

The CDR3 region is CASTPRLSYEQYF. CDR3 sequence (DNA): TGTGCCAGCACCCCTAGGCTGTCCTACGAGCAGTACTTC. The rearrangement uses TRBV12-3 or TRBV12-4 and TRBJ2-7; D is undetermined. This CDR3 is 13 amino acids long. The germline V and J ends were trimmed by 7 bases and 1 base, with 11 bases remaining between them.

The chain carries TRBV5-1 and TRBJ1-1, with D possibly matching TRBD1 (6 bases). Trimming removed 3 bases at V and 0 bases at J, with 15 bases between. The CDR3 loop spans 16 amino acids. Germline-derived CDR1 and CDR2 are SGHRS and YFSETQ. The CDR3 spells CASSWTITGLNTEAFF. The CDR3 coding sequence is TGCGCCAGCAGCTGGACCATAACAGGGTTGAACACTGAAGCTTTCTTT.

The chain couples TRBV9 to TRBJ2-1, with 9 bases aligning to TRBD2. The V segment lost 2 bases and the J segment 9 bases; nucleotides outside the gene matches: 15. The CDR3 runs 17 residues. Germline V gene sequence: CDR1 SGDLS, CDR2 YYNGEE. The CDR3 DNA reads TGTGCCAGCAGCGTCAGGTCTTGGGCGGGGGGGCATAGTGAGCAGTTCTTC. Protein: CASSVRSWAGGHSEQFF. The whole variable domain, remainder taken from reference TRBV9 and TRBJ2-1, is DSGVTQTPKHLITATGQRVTLRCSPRSGDLSVYWYQQSLDQGLQFLIQYYNGEERAKGNILERFSAQQFPDLHSELNLSSLELGDSALYFCASSVRSWAGGHSEQFFGPGTRLTVL.

This chain uses TRBV18 with TRBJ2-4; D perhaps matches TRBD1 (5 bases). Germline CDR1 KGHSH, CDR2 LQKENI. There are 15 residues in the CDR3. V lost 0 bases and J lost 9, with 15 bases in between. The CDR3 coding sequence is TGTGCCAGCTCACCACCGGCGCAGGGAAGGAGCATTCAGTACTTC. It encodes CASSPPAQGRSIQYF.

V usage is TRBV18 and J usage is TRBJ2-3, with 7 bases fitting TRBD2. V dropped 0 bases and J dropped 2; count of bases not matched to a gene: 8. CDR3 length: 17 amino acids. Germline lookup yields CDR1 KGHSH and CDR2 LQKENI. The CDR3 region is CASSPPLLAETTDTQYF. Here the CDR3 DNA reads TGTGCCAGCTCACCACCGCTTCTAGCGGAGACCACAGATACGCAGTATTTT. Full variable domain (remainder filled in from reference TRBV18 and TRBJ2-3): NAGVMQNPRHLVRRRGQEARLRCSPMKGHSHVYWYRQLPEEGLKFMVYLQKENIIDESGMPKERFSAEFPKEGPSILRIQQVVRGDSAAYFCASSPPLLAETTDTQYFGPGTRLTVL.

CDR3 residues: CASSEGQDTDTQYF. The CDR3 DNA sequence: TGTGCCAGCAGCGAGGGACAGGACACAGATACGCAGTATTTT. The V call is TRBV5-4, the J call TRBJ2-3; 8 bases agree with TRBD1. V shed 4 bases, J shed 2 bases, and the junction held 3 bases outside the gene matches. Germline values: CDR1 SGHNT, CDR2 YYREEE (reference sequence). The CDR3 is made up of 14 amino acids.

The V call is TRBV11-2, the J call TRBJ2-2, with 7 positions matching TRBD2. The J segment lost 5 bases and the V segment lost 3 bases, leaving 6 bases of the junction unmatched. The CDR3 sequence is 15 residues long. CDR1 and CDR2 from the germline V gene are SGHAT and FQNNGV. CDR3 in DNA: TGTGCCAGCAGCTTGCGGCAGGGAGGGACCGGGGAGCTGTTTTTT. Amino acids: CASSLRQGGTGELFF.

The CDR3: CASSFDLAAYNEQFF. CDR3 in DNA: TGTGCCAGCAGCTTCGATCTAGCGGCTTACAATGAGCAGTTCTTC. This rearrangement joins TRBV7-8 to TRBJ2-1, with 7 bases lining up with TRBD2. V was clipped by 3 bases and J by 4 bases; unmatched bases: 6. The CDR3 extends over 15 amino acids. From germline, CDR1 is SGHVS and CDR2 FQNEAQ.

This clone was observed a few times. This chain uses TRBV21-1 with TRBJ2-7; the listed D gene, TRBD2, was not tested against the DNA. TRBV21-1 represents a pseudogene. CDR3 length: 17 amino acids. CDR3 sequence reads: CASSRDYRKNRVNEQYF. The CDR3 DNA follows: TGTGCCAGCAGCCGGGACTATAGGAAGAATCGCGTAAACGAGCAGTACTTC.

This clone occurred many times. The chain couples TRBV28 to TRBJ1-3, with no clear D. Germline CDR1 reads MDHEN; CDR2 reads SYDVKM. V lost 3 bases to trimming and J lost 0 bases, with 9 bases between them. The CDR3 is made up of 15 amino acids. The CDR3 DNA reads TGTGCCAGCAGTTTTACGGGGAGCTCTGGAAACACCATATATTTT. It translates to CASSFTGSSGNTIYF.

V is TRBV5-6 and J is TRBJ2-3; D gene unclear. V lost 2 bases to trimming and J lost 7 bases, with 8 bases between them. The CDR3 runs to 12 residues. From germline, CDR1 is SGHDT and CDR2 YYEEEE. The CDR3 region is CASSFSQNTQYF. As DNA, the CDR3 is TGTGCCAGCAGCTTTTCCCAAAATACGCAGTATTTT.